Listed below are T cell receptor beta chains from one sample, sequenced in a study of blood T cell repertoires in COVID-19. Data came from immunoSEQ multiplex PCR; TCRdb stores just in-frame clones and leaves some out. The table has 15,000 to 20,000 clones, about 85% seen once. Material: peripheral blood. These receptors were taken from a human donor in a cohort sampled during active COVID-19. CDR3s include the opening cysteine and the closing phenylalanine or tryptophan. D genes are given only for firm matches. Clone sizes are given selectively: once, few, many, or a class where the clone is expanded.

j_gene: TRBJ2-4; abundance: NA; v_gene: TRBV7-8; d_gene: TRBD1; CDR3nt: TGTGCCAGCAGCCTAACCGGTCGACAGGGGCCGAACATTCAGTACTTC; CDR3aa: CASSLTGRQGPNIQYF
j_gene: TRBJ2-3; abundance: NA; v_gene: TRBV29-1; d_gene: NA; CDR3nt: TGCAGCGTTGGCGAGGGAAGAACAGATACGCAGTATTTT; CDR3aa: CSVGEGRTDTQYF
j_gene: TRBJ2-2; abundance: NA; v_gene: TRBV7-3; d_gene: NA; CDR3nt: TGTGCCAGCAGCTTAGGACAGGCGGGGACCGGGGAGCTGTTTTTT; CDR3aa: CASSLGQAGTGELFF
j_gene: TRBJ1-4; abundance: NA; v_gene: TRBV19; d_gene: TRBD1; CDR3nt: TGTGCCAGTAGTCCCGGGGACAGGGGGTTTAATGAAAAACTGTTTTTT; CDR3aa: CASSPGDRGFNEKLFF
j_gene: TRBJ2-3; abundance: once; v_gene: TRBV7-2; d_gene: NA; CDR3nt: TGTGCCAGCAGCTTAGCGCAGACTAGTCAGTTACGGACGCAGTATTTT; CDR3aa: CASSLAQTSQLRTQYF
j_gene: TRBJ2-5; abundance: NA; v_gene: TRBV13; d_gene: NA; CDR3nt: TGTGCCAGCAGCCGAGGGGAGACCCAGTACTTC; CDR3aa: CASSRGETQYF
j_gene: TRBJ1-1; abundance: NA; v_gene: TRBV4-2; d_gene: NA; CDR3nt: TGTGCCAGCAGCCAAGTCAGACAGCCCCTTGAAGCTTTCTTT; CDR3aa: CASSQVRQPLEAFF
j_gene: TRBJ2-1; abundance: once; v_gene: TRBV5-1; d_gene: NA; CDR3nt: TGCGCCAGCAGCTTGGGTGACATATTTGGTGAGCAGTTCTTC; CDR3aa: CASSLGDIFGEQFF
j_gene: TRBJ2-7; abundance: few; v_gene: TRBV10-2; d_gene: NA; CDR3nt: TGCGCCAGCAGTCCCAGCGACTACGAGCAGTACTTC; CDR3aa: CASSPSDYEQYF
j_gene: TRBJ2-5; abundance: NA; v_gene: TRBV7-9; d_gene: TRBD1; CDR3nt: TGTGCCAGCAGCCACGGACAGGGGGGGTACCAAGAGACCCAGTACTTC; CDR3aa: CASSHGQGGYQETQYF
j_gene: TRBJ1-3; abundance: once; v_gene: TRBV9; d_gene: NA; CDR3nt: TGTGCCAGCAGCGATGGACGGGGTAGTAACACCATATATTTT; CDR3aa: CASSDGRGSNTIYF
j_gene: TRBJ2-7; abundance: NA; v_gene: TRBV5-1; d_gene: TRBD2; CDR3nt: TGCGCCAGCAGCCGCACTTCTAGCGGGGTTCACTACGAGCAGTACTTC; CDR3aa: CASSRTSSGVHYEQYF
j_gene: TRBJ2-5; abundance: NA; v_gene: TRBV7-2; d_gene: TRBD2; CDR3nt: TGTGCCAGCAGCTTAAGAGGGACTAGCGTAGAGACCCAGTACTTC; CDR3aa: CASSLRGTSVETQYF